This T cell receptor beta chain is drawn from a study of long-term antiretroviral therapy in people with HIV. Study-wide points: Information on adherence to ART, viral resistance or therapy changes was unavailable. Controls had broader CDR3 length ranges than HIV repertoires did. Older ART regimens were possibly in use when the blood was collected between about 2004 and 2018.

Losses at the gene ends were 4 bases for V and 7 bases for J; bases not matched to a gene: 11. The CDR3 runs 16 residues. Germline assignment: CDR1 SGHDT and CDR2 YYEEEE. Survey level was the resolution at which the v3.0 immunoSEQ assay ran. The repertoire was sequenced with immunoSEQ multiplex PCR; TCRdb's copy has only in-frame clones and lacks some. The data show 30,000 to 40,000 clones, with roughly 97% seen just once and 2.5% to 3% held by the top ten. As for this clone: The antigen is not known.

It was in the United States that all participants with HIV were treated. V usage is TRBV5-6 and J usage is TRBJ2-2; 9 positions match TRBD2. The material was unsorted PBMCs, obtained 6.9 years after starting antiretroviral therapy. This sequence originates from a man younger than 45 with HIV. DNA of the CDR3: TGTGCCAGCAGCATAATCGGACTAGCGCTTGGCGGGGAGCTGTTTTTT. This sequence encodes CASSIIGLALGGELFF. Looking up the rest from reference TRBV5-6 and TRBJ2-2 gives the full variable domain: DAGVTQSPTHLIKTRGQQVTLRCSPKSGHDTVSWYQQALGQGPQFIFQYYEEEERQRGNFPDRFSGHQFPNYSSELNVNALLLGDSALYLCASSIIGLALGGELFFGEGSRLTVL.